This T cell receptor (beta chain) derives from a study of cytomegalovirus exposure and HLA in healthy donors. The CDR3 runs to 19 residues. The trim removed 5 bases at V and 7 bases at J, leaving 16 bases unmatched. The germline gives CDR1 PRHDT, CDR2 FYEKMQ (reference sequence). In regard to this clone: Its antigen is unidentified.

The repertoire was sequenced with immunoSEQ multiplex PCR; TCRdb's copy has only in-frame clones and lacks some. The sample has 95,000 to 150,000 clones, 85% to 90% seen once; the top ten hold over 6%. General study findings and limits: Reports indicated that the classifier achieved high specificity and sensitivity in diagnosing cytomegalovirus status.

Sequenced material: PBMCs. This receptor was taken from a woman aged 18-29 years in good health and CMV-seropositive. The chain couples TRBV13 to TRBJ2-3; 15 positions match TRBD2. CDR3 region: CASSPRTSGGVLSWNTQYF. As DNA, the CDR3 is TGTGCCAGCAGCCCAAGGACTAGCGGGGGGGTCCTTTCTTGGAATACGCAGTATTTT.